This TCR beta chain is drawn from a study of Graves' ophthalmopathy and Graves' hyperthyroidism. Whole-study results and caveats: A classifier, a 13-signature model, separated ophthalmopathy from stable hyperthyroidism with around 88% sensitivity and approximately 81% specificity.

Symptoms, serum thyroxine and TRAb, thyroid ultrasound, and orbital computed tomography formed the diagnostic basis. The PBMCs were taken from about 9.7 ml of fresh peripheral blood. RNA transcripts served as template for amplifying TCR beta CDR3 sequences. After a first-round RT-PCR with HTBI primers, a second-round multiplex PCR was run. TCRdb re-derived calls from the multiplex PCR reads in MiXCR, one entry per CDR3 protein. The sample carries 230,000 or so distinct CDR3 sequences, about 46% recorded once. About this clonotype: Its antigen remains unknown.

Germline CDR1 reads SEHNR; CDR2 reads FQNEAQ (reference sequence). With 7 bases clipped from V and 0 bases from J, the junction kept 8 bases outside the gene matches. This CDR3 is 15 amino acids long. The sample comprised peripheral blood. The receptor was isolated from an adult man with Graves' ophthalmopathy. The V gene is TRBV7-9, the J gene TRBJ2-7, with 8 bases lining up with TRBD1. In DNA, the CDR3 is TGTGCCAGCAACTCACAGGGGGGAGACTCCTACGAGCAGTACTTC. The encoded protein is CASNSQGGDSYEQYF.